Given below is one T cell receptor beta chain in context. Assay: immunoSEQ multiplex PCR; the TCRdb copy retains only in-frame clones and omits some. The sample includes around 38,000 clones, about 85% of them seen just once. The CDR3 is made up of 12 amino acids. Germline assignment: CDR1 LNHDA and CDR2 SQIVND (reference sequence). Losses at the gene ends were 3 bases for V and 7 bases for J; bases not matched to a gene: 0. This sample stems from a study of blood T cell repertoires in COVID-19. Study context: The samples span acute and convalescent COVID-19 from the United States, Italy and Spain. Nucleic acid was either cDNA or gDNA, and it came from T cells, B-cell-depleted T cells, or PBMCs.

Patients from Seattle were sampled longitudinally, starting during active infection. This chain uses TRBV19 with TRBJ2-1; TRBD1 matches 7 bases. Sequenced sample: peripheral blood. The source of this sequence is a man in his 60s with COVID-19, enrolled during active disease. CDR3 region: CASSMTGNEQFF. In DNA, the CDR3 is TGTGCCAGTAGTATGACAGGGAATGAGCAGTTCTTC.